This entry features one T cell receptor beta chain sequence. The data are from a study of technical replicates of blood from several donors. Germline V lookup: CDR1 ENHRY, CDR2 SYGVKD. This CDR3 is 13 amino acids long. V was clipped by 7 bases and J by 4 bases; unmatched bases: 5. Some clones are missing from TCRdb's copy, which holds only in-frame ones; the method was immunoSEQ multiplex PCR. The data contain 50,000 to 70,000 clones, approximately 86% of them seen just once; the ten biggest clones take up approximately 5.4%. The V and J genes are TRBV10-3 and TRBJ2-5; TRBD1 aligns across 8 bases. Material for sequencing was PBMCs. The clonotype comes from a human donor in good health. Some clones in this sample may be carry-over from other donors' samples. This CDR3 reads CAIKTGTGETQYF. The CDR3 DNA reads as TGTGCCATCAAGACGGGGACAGGAGAGACCCAGTACTTC.